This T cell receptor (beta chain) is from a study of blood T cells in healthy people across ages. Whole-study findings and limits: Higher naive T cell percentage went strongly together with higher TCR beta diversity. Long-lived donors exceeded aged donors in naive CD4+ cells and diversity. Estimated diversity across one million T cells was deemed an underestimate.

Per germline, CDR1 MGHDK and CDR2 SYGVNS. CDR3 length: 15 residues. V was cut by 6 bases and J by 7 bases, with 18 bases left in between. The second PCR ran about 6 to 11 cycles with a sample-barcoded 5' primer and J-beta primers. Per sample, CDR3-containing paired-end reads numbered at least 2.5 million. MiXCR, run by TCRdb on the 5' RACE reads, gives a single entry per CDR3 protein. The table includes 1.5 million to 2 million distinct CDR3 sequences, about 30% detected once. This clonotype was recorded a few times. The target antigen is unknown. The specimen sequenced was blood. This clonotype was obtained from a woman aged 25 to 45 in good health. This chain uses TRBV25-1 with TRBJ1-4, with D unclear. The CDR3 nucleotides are TGTGCCAGCAGCAACCGGGCCGGGCTTATTGAAAAACTGTTTTTT. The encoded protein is CASSNRAGLIEKLFF.